Each of the 8 T cell receptor beta chains below was sequenced from the same sample in a study of response to subunit inactivated influenza vaccine. MiXCR, run by TCRdb on the RT-PCR reads, gives a single entry per CDR3 protein. This repertoire shows hundreds of thousands of distinct CDR3 sequences, less than 15% found once; its top ten account for about 7.8%. The sample consisted of non-naive T cells sorted from PBMCs, taken 14 to 15 days before vaccination. These receptor sequences come from a man over 45 who received an inactivated influenza vaccine.

The chain has TRBV28 and TRBJ1-6, with D unclear. CDR3 length equals 13 residues. Trimming took 6 bases from V and 10 from J, leaving 13 bases between them. CDR1 MDHEN and CDR2 SYDVKM come from the germline V gene. DNA for the CDR3: TGTGCCAGCAGCCCCCCGCCGGCCTCACCCCTCCACTTT. Its protein product is CASSPPPASPLHF.

This clonotype was counted many times. V is TRBV20-1 and J is TRBJ2-5; 11 nucleotides align to TRBD2. The CDR3 is 15 residues long. Germline CDR1 reads DFQATT; CDR2 reads SNEGSKA (reference sequence). J gave up 2 bases and V 1 base, and 3 bases lay outside the gene matches. CDR3 sequence: CSARVGLAVQETQYF. CDR3 nucleotide sequence: TGCAGTGCTAGAGTGGGACTAGCGGTTCAAGAGACCCAGTACTTC.

The chain recombines TRBV29-1 with TRBJ1-6; D unresolved. This CDR3 is built from 13 residues. V was trimmed by 5 bases and J by 7 bases, leaving 12 bases between them. Germline values: CDR1 SQVTM, CDR2 ANQGSEA. The CDR3: CSVSSGRNSPLHF. The CDR3 nucleotides read TGCAGCGTTAGTTCGGGGAGGAATTCACCCCTCCACTTT.

V and J are TRBV5-1 and TRBJ2-7; 9 bases align to TRBD2. The trim removed 3 bases at V and 7 bases at J, leaving 5 bases unmatched. Per the germline V gene, CDR1 is SGHRS and CDR2 is YFSETQ. CDR3 length: 13 amino acids. Here the CDR3 DNA reads TGCGCCAGCAGCTCCCTAGCGGGGAGGGAGCAGTACTTC. It translates to CASSSLAGREQYF.

The V call is TRBV12-3 or TRBV12-4, the J call TRBJ1-5; 10 nucleotides match TRBD1. The CDR3 is 15 residues long. The V segment lost 3 bases and the J segment 2 bases; nucleotides outside the gene matches: 1. CDR3 DNA sequence: TGTGCCAGCAGTTTTGGGACAGGGGGCAATCAGCCCCAGCATTTT. This encodes CASSFGTGGNQPQHF.

This clonotype was observed at least ten times. One end of the junction varies from germline; a read error may be responsible. The V gene is TRBV7-7, the J gene TRBJ1-5; a possible D gene is TRBD1 (5 bases). CDR3 size: 15 residues. Per the germline V gene, CDR1 is SSHAT and CDR2 is FNYEAQ (reference sequence). The CDR3 sequence is CASSPNCRGYQPQHF. The CDR3 DNA reads as TGTGCTAGCAGCCCCAACTGTAGGGGATATCAGCCCCAGCATTTT.

This clonotype has a handful of counts. The chain combines TRBV7-3 with TRBJ2-6, with 9 bases lining up with TRBD1. V was clipped by 4 bases and J by 0 bases; unmatched bases: 4. The CDR3 totals 17 residues. Germline CDR1 and CDR2: SGHTA and FQGTGA. CDR3 region: CASSSGQGYSGANVLTF. The CDR3 nucleotides read TGTGCCAGCAGCTCGGGACAGGGATACTCTGGGGCCAACGTCCTGACTTTC.

There are many counts of this clonotype. The chain is built from TRBV7-9 and TRBJ1-6; the D gene is possibly TRBD1 (5 bases). V lost 1 base to trimming and J lost 10 bases, with 11 bases between them. The CDR3 extends over 14 amino acids. Germline V gives CDR1 SEHNR, CDR2 FQNEAQ (reference sequence). CDR3 bases: TGTGCCAGCAGCTTAGGGGACTTCGGGTCACCCCTCCACTTT. Protein product: CASSLGDFGSPLHF.